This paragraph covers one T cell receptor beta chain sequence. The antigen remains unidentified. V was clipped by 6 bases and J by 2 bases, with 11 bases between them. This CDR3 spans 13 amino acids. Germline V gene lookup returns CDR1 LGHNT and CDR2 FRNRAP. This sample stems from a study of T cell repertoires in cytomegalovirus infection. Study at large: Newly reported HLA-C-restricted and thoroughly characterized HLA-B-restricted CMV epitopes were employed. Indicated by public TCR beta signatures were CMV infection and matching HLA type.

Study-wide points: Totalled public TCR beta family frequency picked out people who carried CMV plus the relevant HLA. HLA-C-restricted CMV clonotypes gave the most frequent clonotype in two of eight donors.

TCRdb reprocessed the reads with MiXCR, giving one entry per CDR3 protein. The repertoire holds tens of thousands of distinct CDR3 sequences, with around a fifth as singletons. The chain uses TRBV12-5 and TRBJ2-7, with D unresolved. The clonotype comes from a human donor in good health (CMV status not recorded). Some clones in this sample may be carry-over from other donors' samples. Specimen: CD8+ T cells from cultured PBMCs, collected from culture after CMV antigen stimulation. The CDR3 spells CASGPPGPYEQYF. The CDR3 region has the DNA TGTGCTAGTGGGCCGCCCGGGCCCTACGAGCAGTACTTC.